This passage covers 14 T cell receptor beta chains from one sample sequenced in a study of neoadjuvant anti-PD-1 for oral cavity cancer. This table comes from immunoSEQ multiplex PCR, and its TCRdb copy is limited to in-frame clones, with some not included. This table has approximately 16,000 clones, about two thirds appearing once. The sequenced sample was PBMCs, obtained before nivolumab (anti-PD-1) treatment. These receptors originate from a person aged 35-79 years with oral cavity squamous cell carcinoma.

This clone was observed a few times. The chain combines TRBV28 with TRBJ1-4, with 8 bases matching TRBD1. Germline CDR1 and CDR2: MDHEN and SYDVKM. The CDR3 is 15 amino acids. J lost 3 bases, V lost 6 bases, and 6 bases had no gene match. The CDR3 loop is CASRPTGGANEKLFF. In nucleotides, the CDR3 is TGTGCCAGCAGGCCCACAGGGGGGGCTAATGAAAAACTGTTTTTT. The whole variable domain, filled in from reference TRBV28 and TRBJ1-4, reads DVKVTQSSRYLVKRTGEKVFLECVQDMDHENMFWYRQDPGLGLRLIYFSYDVKMKEKGDIPEGYSVSREKKERFSLILESASTNQTSMYLCASRPTGGANEKLFFGSGTQLSVL.

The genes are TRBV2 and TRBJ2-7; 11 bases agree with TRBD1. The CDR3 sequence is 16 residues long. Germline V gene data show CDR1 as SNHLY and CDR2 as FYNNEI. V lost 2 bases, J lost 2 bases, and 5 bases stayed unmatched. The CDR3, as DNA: TGTGCCAGCAGTGAAAGATGGGGACAGGGGGCCTACGAGCAGTACTTC. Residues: CASSERWGQGAYEQYF.

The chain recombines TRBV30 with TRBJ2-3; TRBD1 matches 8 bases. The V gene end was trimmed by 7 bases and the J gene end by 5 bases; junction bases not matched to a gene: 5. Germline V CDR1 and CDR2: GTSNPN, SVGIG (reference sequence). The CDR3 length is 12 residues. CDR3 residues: CAFRGQGDTQYF. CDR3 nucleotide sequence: TGTGCCTTCAGGGGGCAGGGAGATACGCAGTATTTT.

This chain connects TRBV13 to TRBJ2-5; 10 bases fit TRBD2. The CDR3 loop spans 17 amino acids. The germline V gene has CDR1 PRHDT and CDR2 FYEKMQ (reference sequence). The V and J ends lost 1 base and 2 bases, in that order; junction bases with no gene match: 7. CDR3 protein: CASSLVGLAGDQETQYF. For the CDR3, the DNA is TGTGCCAGCAGCTTAGTAGGGCTAGCGGGAGATCAAGAGACCCAGTACTTC.

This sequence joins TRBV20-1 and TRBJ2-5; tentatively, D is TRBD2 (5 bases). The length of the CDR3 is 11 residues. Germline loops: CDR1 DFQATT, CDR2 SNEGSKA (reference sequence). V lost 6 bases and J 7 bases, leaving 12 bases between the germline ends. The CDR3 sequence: CSAPAEGTQYF. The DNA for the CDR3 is TGCAGTGCGCCGGCCGAGGGGACCCAGTACTTC.

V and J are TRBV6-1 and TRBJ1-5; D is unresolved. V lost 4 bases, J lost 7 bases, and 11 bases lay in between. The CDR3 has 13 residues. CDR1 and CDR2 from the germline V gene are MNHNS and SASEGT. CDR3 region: CASSGQPEQPQHF. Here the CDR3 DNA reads TGTGCCAGCAGTGGGCAGCCAGAACAGCCCCAGCATTTT.

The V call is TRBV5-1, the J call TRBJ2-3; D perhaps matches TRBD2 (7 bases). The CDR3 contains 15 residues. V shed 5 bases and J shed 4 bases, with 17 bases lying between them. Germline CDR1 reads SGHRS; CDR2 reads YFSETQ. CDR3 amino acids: CASSNGGAHPDTQYF. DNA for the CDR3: TGCGCCAGCAGTAATGGGGGGGCCCACCCAGATACGCAGTATTTT.

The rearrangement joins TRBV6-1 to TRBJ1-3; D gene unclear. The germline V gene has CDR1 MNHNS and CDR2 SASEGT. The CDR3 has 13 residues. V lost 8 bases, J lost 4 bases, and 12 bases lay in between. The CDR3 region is CASGGVAGNTIYF. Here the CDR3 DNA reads TGTGCCAGCGGTGGAGTAGCCGGAAACACCATATATTTT.

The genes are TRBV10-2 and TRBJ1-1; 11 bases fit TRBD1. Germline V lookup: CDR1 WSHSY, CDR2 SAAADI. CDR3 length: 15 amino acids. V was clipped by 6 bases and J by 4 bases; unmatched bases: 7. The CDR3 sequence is CASRDSGTGGTEAFF. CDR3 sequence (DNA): TGCGCCAGCAGGGATTCCGGGACAGGGGGCACTGAAGCTTTCTTT.

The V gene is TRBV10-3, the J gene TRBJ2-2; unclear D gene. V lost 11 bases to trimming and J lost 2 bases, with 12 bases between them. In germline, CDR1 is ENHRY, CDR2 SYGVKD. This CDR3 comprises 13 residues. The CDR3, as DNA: TGTGCCCTCGCGGAGCCTAACACCGGGGAGCTGTTTTTT. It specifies CALAEPNTGELFF.

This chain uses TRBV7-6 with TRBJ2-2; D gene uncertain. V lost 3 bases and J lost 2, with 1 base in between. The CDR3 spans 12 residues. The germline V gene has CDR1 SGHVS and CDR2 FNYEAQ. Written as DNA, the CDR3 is TGTGCCAGCAGCTTCAACACCGGGGAGCTGTTTTTT. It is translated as CASSFNTGELFF. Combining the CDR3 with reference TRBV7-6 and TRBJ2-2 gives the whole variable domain GAGVSQSPRYKVTKRGQDVALRCDPISGHVSLYWYRQALGQGPEFLTYFNYEAQQDKSGLPNDRFSAERPEGSISTLTIQRTEQRDSAMYRCASSFNTGELFFGEGSRLTVL.

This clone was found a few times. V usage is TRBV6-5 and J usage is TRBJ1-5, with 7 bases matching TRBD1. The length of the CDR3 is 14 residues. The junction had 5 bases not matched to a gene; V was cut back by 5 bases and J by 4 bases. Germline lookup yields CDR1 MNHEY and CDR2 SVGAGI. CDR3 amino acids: CASSAGTVNQPQHF. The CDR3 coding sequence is TGTGCCAGCAGTGCTGGGACAGTAAATCAGCCCCAGCATTTT.

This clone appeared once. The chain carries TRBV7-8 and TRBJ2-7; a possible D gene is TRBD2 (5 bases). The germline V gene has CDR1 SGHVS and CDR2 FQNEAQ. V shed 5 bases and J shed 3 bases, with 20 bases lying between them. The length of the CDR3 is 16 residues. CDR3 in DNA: TGTGCCAGCAGCCGTCTCGTTGGGGAGCGTGGCTACGAGCAGTACTTC. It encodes CASSRLVGERGYEQYF.

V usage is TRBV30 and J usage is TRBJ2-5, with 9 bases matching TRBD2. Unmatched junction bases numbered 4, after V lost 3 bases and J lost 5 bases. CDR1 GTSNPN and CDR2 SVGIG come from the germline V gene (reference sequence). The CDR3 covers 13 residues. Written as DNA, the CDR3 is TGTGCCTGGAGGGGACTAGCTGGGGAGACCCAGTACTTC. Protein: CAWRGLAGETQYF.